This T cell receptor (beta chain) was retrieved from a study of regulatory T cells in long-lasting Graves disease. V was cut by 2 bases and J by 11 bases, with 24 bases left in between. CDR3 size: 17 residues. The germline CDR1 and CDR2 sequences are LNHNV and YYDKDF (reference sequence). This clonotype was picked up many times. The antigen remains unidentified. Study-wide results and caveats: Gene preferences differed: TRBV28, TRBJ1-2, TRBJ2-5 in persistent cases. TCR diversity was lower in persistent than newly diagnosed Graves' disease.

Arm-PCR of CDR3 regions with iRepertoire HTBI primers generated TCR beta libraries. TCRdb analysed the multiplex PCR reads with MiXCR anew, one entry per CDR3 protein. The sample shows 200,000 to 250,000 distinct CDR3 sequences, approximately 20% of them seen only once. Time point given: newly diagnosed GD, antithyroid drugs for less than 3 months. Scientists built the TCR library using RNA that was extracted from PBMCs. This sequence originates from a female donor with Graves disease. The genes are TRBV15 and TRBJ1-4; possible D gene TRBD1, 5 bases. The material sequenced was peripheral blood mononuclear cells (PBMCs), taken at new diagnosis, from a patient treated with antithyroid drugs. The CDR3 coding sequence is TGTGCCACCAGCAGACGGGCGGGACGGACTGTAATGAGGAAACTGTTTTTT. Translation: CATSRRAGRTVMRKLFF.